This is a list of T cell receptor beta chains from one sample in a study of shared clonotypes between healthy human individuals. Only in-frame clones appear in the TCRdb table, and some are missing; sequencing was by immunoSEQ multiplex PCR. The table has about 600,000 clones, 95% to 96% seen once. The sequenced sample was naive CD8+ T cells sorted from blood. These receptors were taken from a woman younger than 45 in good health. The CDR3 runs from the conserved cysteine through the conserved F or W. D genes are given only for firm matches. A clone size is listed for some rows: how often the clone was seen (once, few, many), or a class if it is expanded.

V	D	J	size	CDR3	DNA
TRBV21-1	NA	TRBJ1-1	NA	CASSKRRDSVFRFGTEAFF	TGTGCCAGCAGCAAAAGGAGGGACAGTGTCTTTCGTTTCGGTACTGAAGCTTTCTTT
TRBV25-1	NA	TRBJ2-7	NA	CASIPNPETVLRQYF	TGTGCCAGCATCCCTAATCCCGAAACCGTCTTGAGGCAGTACTTC
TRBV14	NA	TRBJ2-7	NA	CASSQDRRPSYEQYF	TGTGCCAGCAGCCAAGACAGACGGCCAAGCTACGAGCAGTACTTC
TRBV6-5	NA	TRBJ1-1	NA	CASSLGPEAFF	TGTGCCAGCAGCCTCGGGCCCGAAGCTTTCTTT
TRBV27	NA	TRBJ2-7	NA	CASSLVNTYEQYF	TGTGCCAGCAGTTTGGTCAACACCTACGAGCAGTACTTC
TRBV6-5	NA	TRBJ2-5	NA	CASSPGGADQETQYF	TGTGCCAGCAGCCCTGGGGGAGCCGACCAAGAGACCCAGTACTTC
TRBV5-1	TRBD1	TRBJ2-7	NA	CASSLGQGSSYEQYF	TGCGCCAGCAGCTTGGGACAGGGGAGCTCCTACGAGCAGTACTTC
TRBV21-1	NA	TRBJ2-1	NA	CASSKDQGGFF	TGTGCCAGCAGCAAAGATCAGGGAGGGTTCTTC
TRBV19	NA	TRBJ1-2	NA	CASSIDLEFYGYTF	TGTGCCAGTAGTATAGATCTCGAGTTCTATGGCTACACCTTC
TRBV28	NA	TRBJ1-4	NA	CASSRTTTNEKLFF	TGTGCCAGCAGCAGGACAACGACTAATGAAAAACTGTTTTTT
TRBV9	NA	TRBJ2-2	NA	CASSGTDGGTGELFF	TGTGCCAGCAGCGGGACGGATGGAGGTACCGGGGAGCTGTTTTTT
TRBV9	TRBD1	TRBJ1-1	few	CASSEGTGYEAFF	TGTGCCAGCAGCGAGGGGACAGGATACGAAGCTTTCTTT
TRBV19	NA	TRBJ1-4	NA	CATSHPGQPTELFF	TGTGCCACCTCCCACCCGGGGCAGCCGACAGAACTGTTTTTT
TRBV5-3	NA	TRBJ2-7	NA	CARRAGNWGYEQYF	TGTGCCAGGAGAGCAGGAAACTGGGGCTACGAGCAGTACTTC
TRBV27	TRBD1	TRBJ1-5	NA	CASSLGTGGNQPQHF	TGTGCCAGCAGTTTGGGGACAGGGGGCAATCAGCCCCAGCATTTT
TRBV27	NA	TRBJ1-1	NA	CASSLWRENTEAFF	TGTGCCAGCAGTTTATGGCGGGAGAACACTGAAGCTTTCTTT
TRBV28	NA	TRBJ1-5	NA	CATSFIRLNQPQHF	TGTGCCACCTCATTCATTAGGCTTAATCAGCCCCAGCATTTT
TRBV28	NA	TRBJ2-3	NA	CASSLAGTGDTQYF	TGTGCCAGCAGTTTAGCAGGGACGGGGGATACGCAGTATTTT
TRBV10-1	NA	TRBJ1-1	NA	CASSDSETEAFF	TGCGCCAGCAGTGATTCGGAAACTGAAGCTTTCTTT
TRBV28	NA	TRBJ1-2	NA	CASSYSSSGYTF	TGTGCCAGCAGTTATTCTTCTTCTGGCTACACCTTC
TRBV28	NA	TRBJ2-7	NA	CASSLGGNEQYF	TGTGCCAGCAGTTTAGGGGGGAACGAGCAGTACTTC
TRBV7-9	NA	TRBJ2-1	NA	CASSPRTGKAYNEQFF	TGTGCCAGCAGCCCCCGTACAGGGAAAGCTTACAATGAGCAGTTCTTC
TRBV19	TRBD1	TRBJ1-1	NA	CASSTIQGVNTEAFF	TGTGCCAGTAGTACCATACAGGGGGTGAACACTGAAGCTTTCTTT
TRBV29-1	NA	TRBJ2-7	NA	CSVVREYEQYF	TGCAGCGTCGTAAGGGAGTACGAGCAGTACTTC
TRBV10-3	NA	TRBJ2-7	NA	CAIRPKGDEQYF	TGTGCCATCAGGCCAAAGGGGGACGAGCAGTACTTC
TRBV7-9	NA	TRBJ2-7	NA	CASSFSGSYEQYF	TGTGCCAGCAGCTTTTCAGGGTCCTACGAGCAGTACTTC
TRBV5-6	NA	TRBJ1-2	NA	CASEFRRGGYGYTF	TGTGCCAGCGAATTCCGGAGAGGAGGCTATGGCTACACCTTC